This T cell receptor beta chain was captured by sequencing in a study of T cells after yellow fever vaccination. At the level of the study: SMART-Seq v4 Ultra Low Input prepared the low-cell-number fractions. Findings and limits, study-wide: The presence of abundant clonotypes contaminating from the bulk population was possible in FACS-sorted repertoires.

Only a few counts were recorded for this clonotype. The antigen is unknown. 5'RACE template switching generated TCR cDNA, adding a universal primer site and UMIs. From the 5' RACE reads, TCRdb called clonotypes with MiXCR, one entry per CDR3 protein. This sample carries about 400,000 distinct CDR3 sequences, roughly 11% of them seen once, and the ten largest clones take more than 15%. This sequence was found in a man in his late teens or twenties who received the YFV17D yellow fever vaccine. Specimen: PBMCs, collected on the day of the first yellow fever vaccination.

The CDR3 DNA sequence: TGCAGTGCTAGAGATCGACGGCGGAGCGGAGACAATGAGCAGTTCTTC. Its protein product is CSARDRRRSGDNEQFF. V usage is TRBV20-1 and J usage is TRBJ2-1; D may be TRBD2 (5 bases). CDR1 DFQATT and CDR2 SNEGSKA come from the germline V gene (reference sequence). Trimming removed 0 bases at V and 5 bases at J, with 17 bases between. The CDR3 length is 16 residues.